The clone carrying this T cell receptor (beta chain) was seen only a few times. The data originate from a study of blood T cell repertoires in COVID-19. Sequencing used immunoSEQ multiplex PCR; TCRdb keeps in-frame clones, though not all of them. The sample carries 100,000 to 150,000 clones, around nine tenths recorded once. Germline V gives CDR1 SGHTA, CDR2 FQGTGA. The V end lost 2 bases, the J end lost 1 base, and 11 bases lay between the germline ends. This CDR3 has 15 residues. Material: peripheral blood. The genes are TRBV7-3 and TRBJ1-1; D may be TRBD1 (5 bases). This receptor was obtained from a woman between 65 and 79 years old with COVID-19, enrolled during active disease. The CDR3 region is CASSLLLGPNTEAFF. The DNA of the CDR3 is TGTGCCAGCAGCTTACTCCTGGGGCCGAACACTGAAGCTTTCTTT.